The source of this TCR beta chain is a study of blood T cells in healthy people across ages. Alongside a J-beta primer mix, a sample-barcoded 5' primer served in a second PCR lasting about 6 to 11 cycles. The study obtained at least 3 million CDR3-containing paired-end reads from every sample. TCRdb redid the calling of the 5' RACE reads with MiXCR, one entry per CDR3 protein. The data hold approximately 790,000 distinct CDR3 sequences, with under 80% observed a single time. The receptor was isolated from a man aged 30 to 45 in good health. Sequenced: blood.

Here the CDR3 reads CASSQMMGPQETQYF. CDR3 in DNA: TGTGCCAGCAGCCAAATGATGGGCCCACAAGAGACCCAGTACTTC. V is TRBV3-1 and J is TRBJ2-5; D uncertain. V lost 2 bases, J lost 2 bases, and 12 bases lay in between. CDR1 is LGHDT and CDR2 is YNNKEL in the germline V gene (reference sequence). CDR3 size: 15 residues.